The 18 T cell receptor beta chains below come from one sample, sequenced in a study of blood T cells in healthy people across ages. A second roughly 7 to 11 cycle PCR used barcoded and J-beta primers. One entry per CDR3 protein results from TCRdb running MiXCR on the 5' RACE reads. Altogether 650,000 to 1,000,000 distinct CDR3 sequences are present, 35% to 40% being singletons, with the ten largest covering approximately 13%. Sequenced sample: blood. These receptors came from a man younger than 35 in good health.

This clonotype was counted only a few times. This chain links TRBV12-3 or TRBV12-4 with TRBJ1-5; D is ambiguous. V lost 2 bases, J lost 6 bases, and 5 bases lay in between. The CDR3 loop spans 12 amino acids. This chain's CDR3 is CASSLSSQPQHF. The CDR3 DNA reads as TGTGCCAGCAGTTTATCCTCTCAGCCCCAGCATTTT.

Regarding this clonotype: A much bigger clone sits one base away, suggesting this may be a read error. For the CDR3, the DNA is TGCAGTGCTAGAGCGCCAAGCCTCCGTGATACGCAGTATTTT. Translated: CSARAPSLRDTQYF. The chain combines TRBV20-1 with TRBJ2-3; unclear D gene. Germline loops: CDR1 DFQATT, CDR2 SNEGSKA (reference sequence). Trimming took 1 base from V and 6 from J, leaving 14 bases between them. The CDR3 covers 14 residues.

This clonotype was observed a few times. The rearrangement links TRBV7-2 to TRBJ2-1; D ambiguous. Trimming shortened V by 5 bases and J by 2 bases, and 19 bases separated the two germline ends. Per germline, CDR1 SGHTA and CDR2 FQGNSA. The CDR3 has 17 residues. This CDR3 reads CASSPWGGRRTYNEQFF. Here the CDR3 DNA reads TGTGCCAGCAGCCCATGGGGTGGCAGGCGCACCTACAATGAGCAGTTCTTC.

About this clonotype: The junction departs from the called germline gene at one end, perhaps through a read error. This sequence joins TRBV20-1 and TRBJ1-1; 10 bases agree with TRBD1. Germline assignment: CDR1 DFQATT and CDR2 SNEGSKA (reference sequence). The CDR3 extends over 16 amino acids. In nucleotides, the CDR3 is TGCAGTGCGATAAGGCCTGGGGACAGGGGCTGGACTGAAGCTTTATTT. Translated, it gives CSAIRPGDRGWTEALF.

This chain uses TRBV5-1 with TRBJ2-1, with TRBD1 identical over 8 bases. CDR3 length: 15 residues. Germline V gene data show CDR1 as SGHRS and CDR2 as YFSETQ. With V trimmed by 6 bases and J by 0 bases, 5 bases remained unmatched. CDR3 sequence: CASNNRGSSYNEQFF. CDR3 DNA sequence: TGCGCCAGCAATAACAGGGGGAGCTCCTACAATGAGCAGTTCTTC.

This chain connects TRBV9 to TRBJ2-1, with a weak D call TRBD1 (6 bases). The J call may be in error: the DNA end matches TRBJ2-7 better. This CDR3 is 18 amino acids long. Germline V gives CDR1 SGDLS, CDR2 YYNGEE. The CDR3 here is CASSVGGTAGESYNEQYF. In DNA, the CDR3 is TGTGCCAGCAGCGTAGGGGGGACGGCAGGGGAATCCTACAATGAGCAGTACTTC.

V gene TRBV7-6 combines with J gene TRBJ2-1; 8 positions agree with TRBD2. CDR3 length: 17 residues. Trimming at V came to 1 base and at J to 4 bases, leaving 9 bases not matched to a gene. Germline CDR1 reads SGHVS; CDR2 reads FNYEAQ. Written as DNA, the CDR3 is TGTGCCAGCAGCTTAGGCGGGGGGACGGCGACATACAATGAGCAGTTCTTC. Amino acid sequence: CASSLGGGTATYNEQFF.

The chain combines TRBV20-1 with TRBJ1-1, with 12 bases fitting TRBD1. This CDR3 has 14 amino acids. Germline V CDR1 and CDR2: DFQATT, SNEGSKA (reference sequence). The CDR3, as DNA: TGCAGCGTCGAGGGGACAGGGGGCAAGACTGAAGCTTTCTTT. Its translation is CSVEGTGGKTEAFF.

The CDR3 sequence: CASSPFGGRAYEQYF. For the CDR3, the DNA is TGCGCCAGCAGCCCTTTTGGGGGCAGGGCCTACGAGCAGTACTTC. The chain combines TRBV5-1 with TRBJ2-7, with D perhaps matching TRBD1 (6 bases). Germline CDR1 is SGHRS and CDR2 is YFSETQ. This CDR3 is built from 15 residues. Trimming left V 4 bases short and J 2 bases short, with 16 bases between.

The chain is built from TRBV29-1 and TRBJ2-5; 8 bases fit TRBD1. The CDR3 spans 13 residues. Trimming at V came to 6 bases and at J to 11 bases, leaving 14 bases not matched to a gene. CDR1 SQVTM and CDR2 ANQGSEA come from the germline V gene. The CDR3 protein is CSVDRDSYNEQYF. In DNA, the CDR3 is TGCAGCGTGGACAGGGACTCCTACAATGAGCAGTACTTC.

V is TRBV4-3 and J is TRBJ2-1, with 12 nucleotides matching TRBD2. The ends lost 3 bases at V and 8 bases at J; junction bases unmatched: 8. The CDR3 is 16 residues long. Germline assignment: CDR1 LGHNA and CDR2 YSLEER. This CDR3 reads CASSHPRASGRDEQFF. The CDR3 DNA sequence: TGCGCCAGCAGCCACCCCCGGGCTAGCGGGAGGGATGAGCAGTTCTTC.

The J gene is TRBJ2-1, the V gene TRBV7-9; 9 bases match TRBD1. Germline V CDR1 and CDR2: SEHNR, FQNEAQ (reference sequence). The trim removed 5 bases at V and 9 bases at J, leaving 11 bases unmatched. CDR3 size: 15 residues. The chain's CDR3 is CASSPPDRGVGEQFF. CDR3 DNA: TGTGCCAGCAGCCCCCCGGACAGGGGAGTAGGTGAGCAGTTCTTC.

CDR3 nucleotides: TGTGCCAGCAGCCAAACCGGGACAGGGTTGATTAAAGACGGCTACACCTTC. It codes for CASSQTGTGLIKDGYTF. This chain connects TRBV12-3 or TRBV12-4 to TRBJ1-2; 9 bases align to TRBD1. The CDR3 totals 17 residues. Unmatched junction bases numbered 19, after V lost 6 bases and J lost 8 bases.

The chain carries TRBV4-1 and TRBJ2-5, with D perhaps given as TRBD1 or TRBD2 (7 bases each). V dropped 0 bases and J dropped 12 bases, with 17 bases sitting between them. Germline CDR1 and CDR2: MGHRA and YSYEKL. This CDR3 region has 14 residues. In DNA form, the CDR3 reads TGCGCCAGCAGCCAAGATTTGGGAGGGGGCGGAAAGTACTTC. Translation gives CASSQDLGGGGKYF.

This clonotype was counted many times. This chain connects TRBV4-3 to TRBJ1-1; D not resolved. Germline V gene data show CDR1 as LGHNA and CDR2 as YSLEER. CDR3 length: 13 amino acids. The ends were cut back, 0 bases at V and 3 bases at J, with 5 bases in the middle. The CDR3 DNA reads TGCGCCAGCAGCCAAGAGGGGTACACTGAAGCTTTCTTT. Residues: CASSQEGYTEAFF.

The chain couples TRBV6-5 to TRBJ2-2, with D possibly being TRBD1 (6 bases). Germline CDR1 reads MNHEY; CDR2 reads SVGAGI. CDR3 length: 16 amino acids. V lost 1 base and J lost 0, with 9 bases in between. The CDR3 sequence is CASSYFGQPNTGELFF. The CDR3 DNA follows: TGTGCCAGCAGTTACTTCGGACAGCCGAACACCGGGGAGCTGTTTTTT.

This clonotype was seen a handful of times. This sequence joins TRBV20-1 and TRBJ2-1; 11 bases align to TRBD2. The DNA end lines up better with TRBJ2-7; the J call may be wrong. CDR3 length equals 16 residues. Germline CDR1 reads DFQATT; CDR2 reads SNEGSKA (reference sequence). The CDR3 region is CSAIAGGDSSYNEQYF. In nucleotides, the CDR3 is TGCAGTGCTATAGCGGGGGGGGATAGCTCCTACAATGAGCAGTACTTC.

This clonotype was detected only a few times. The V call is TRBV11-2, the J call TRBJ1-2; unclear D gene. Trimming removed 5 bases from V and 8 bases from J, with 15 bases in between. Germline CDR1 and CDR2: SGHAT and FQNNGV. The CDR3 loop spans 13 amino acids. The CDR3 DNA is TGTGCCAGCAGCCCCACTTCAACGGGCGGCTACACCTTC. It is translated as CASSPTSTGGYTF.